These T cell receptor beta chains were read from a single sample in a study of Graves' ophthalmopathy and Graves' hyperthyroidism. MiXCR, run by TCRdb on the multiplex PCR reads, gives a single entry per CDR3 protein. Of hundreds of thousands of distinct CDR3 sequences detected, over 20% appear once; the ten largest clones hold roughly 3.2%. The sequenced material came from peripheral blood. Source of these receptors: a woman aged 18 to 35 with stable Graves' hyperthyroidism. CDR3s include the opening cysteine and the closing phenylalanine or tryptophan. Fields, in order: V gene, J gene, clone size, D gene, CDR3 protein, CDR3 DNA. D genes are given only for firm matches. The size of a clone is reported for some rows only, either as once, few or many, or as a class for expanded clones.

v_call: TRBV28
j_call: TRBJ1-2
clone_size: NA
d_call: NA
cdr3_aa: CASSLGLDYGYTF
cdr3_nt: TGTGCCAGCAGTTTAGGCCTTGACTATGGCTACACCTTC

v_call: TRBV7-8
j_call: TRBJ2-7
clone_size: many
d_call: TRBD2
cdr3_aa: CASSLMASGRDEQYF
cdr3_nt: TGTGCCAGCAGCTTAATGGCTAGCGGGAGGGACGAGCAGTACTTC

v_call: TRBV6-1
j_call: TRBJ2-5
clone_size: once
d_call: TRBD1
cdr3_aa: CASSGTGWGETQYF
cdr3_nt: TGTGCCAGCAGCGGGACAGGGTGGGGAGAGACCCAGTACTTC

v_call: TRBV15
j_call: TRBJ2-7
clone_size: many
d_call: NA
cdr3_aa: CATSRDQSSYEQYF
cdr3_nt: TGTGCCACCAGCAGAGATCAGTCCTCCTACGAGCAGTACTTC

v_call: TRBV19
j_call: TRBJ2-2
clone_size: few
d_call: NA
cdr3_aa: CASSIGTPSNTGELCF
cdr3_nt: TGTGCCAGTAGTATCGGGACACCCTCGAACACCGGGGAGCTGTGTTTT

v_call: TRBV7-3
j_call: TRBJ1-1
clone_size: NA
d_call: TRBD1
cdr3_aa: CASSRGTGDRFF
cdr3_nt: TGTGCCAGCAGCCGCGGGACAGGGGATCGGTTCTTT

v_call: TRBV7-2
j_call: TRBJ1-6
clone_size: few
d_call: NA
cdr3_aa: CASSPLTDSPLHF
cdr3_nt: TGTGCCAGCAGCCCCCTGACGGATTCACCCCTCCACTTT

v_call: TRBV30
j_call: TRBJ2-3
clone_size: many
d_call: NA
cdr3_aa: CAWSEGNTQYF
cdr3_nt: TGTGCCTGGAGTGAGGGTAATACGCAGTATTTT

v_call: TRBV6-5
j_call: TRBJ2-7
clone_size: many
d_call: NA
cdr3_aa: CASRAGFQENEQYF
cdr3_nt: TGTGCCAGCAGGGCCGGGTTCCAGGAAAACGAGCAGTACTTC

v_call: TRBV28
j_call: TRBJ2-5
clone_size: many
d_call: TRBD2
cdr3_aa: CASSLGGLVGETQYF
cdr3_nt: TGTGCCAGCAGTTTAGGAGGACTAGTTGGGGAGACCCAGTACTTC

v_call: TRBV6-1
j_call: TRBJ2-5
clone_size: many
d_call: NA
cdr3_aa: CASGQTLGGTQYF
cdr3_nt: TGTGCCAGCGGCCAGACTCTCGGAGGGACCCAGTACTTC

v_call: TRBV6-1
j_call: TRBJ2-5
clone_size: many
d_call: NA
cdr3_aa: CASSPVEAQETQYF
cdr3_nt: TGTGCCAGCAGCCCCGTTGAAGCCCAAGAGACCCAGTACTTC

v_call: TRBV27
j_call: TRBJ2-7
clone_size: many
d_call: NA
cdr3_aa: CASRPGRPIYEQYF
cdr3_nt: TGTGCCAGCAGACCCGGGAGACCCATCTACGAGCAGTACTTC

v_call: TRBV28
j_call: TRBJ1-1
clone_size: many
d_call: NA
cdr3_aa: CASSTTGSTEAFF
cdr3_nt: TGTGCCAGCAGTACCACAGGATCCACTGAAGCTTTCTTT

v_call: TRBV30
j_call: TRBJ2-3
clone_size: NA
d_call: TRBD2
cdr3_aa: CAWNGAGGFPDTQYF
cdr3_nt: TGTGCCTGGAATGGAGCGGGAGGATTCCCAGATACGCAGTATTTT

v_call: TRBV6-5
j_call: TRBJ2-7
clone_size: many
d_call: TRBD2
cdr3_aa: CASSMTSVYEQYF
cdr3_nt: TGTGCCAGCAGTATGACTAGCGTCTACGAGCAGTACTTC

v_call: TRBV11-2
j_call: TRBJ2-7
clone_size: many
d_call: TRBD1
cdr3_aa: CASSSQTGGGYEQYF
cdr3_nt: TGTGCCAGCAGCTCCCAGACAGGGGGTGGCTACGAGCAGTACTTC

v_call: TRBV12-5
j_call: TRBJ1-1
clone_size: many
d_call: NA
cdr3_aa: CASGLDMNTEAFF
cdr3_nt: TGTGCTAGTGGTTTGGACATGAACACTGAAGCTTTCTTT

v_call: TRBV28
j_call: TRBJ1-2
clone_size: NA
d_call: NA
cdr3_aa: CASSFLGRRRTANYGYTF
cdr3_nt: TGTGCCAGCAGTTTTCTGGGAAGACGCCGTACAGCTAACTATGGCTACACCTTC

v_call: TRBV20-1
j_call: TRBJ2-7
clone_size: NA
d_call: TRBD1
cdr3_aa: CSASRTGYYEQYF
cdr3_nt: TGCAGTGCTAGCCGGACAGGATACTACGAGCAGTACTTC

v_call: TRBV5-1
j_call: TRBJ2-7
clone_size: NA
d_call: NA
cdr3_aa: CASSLATARNDEQYF
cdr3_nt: TGCGCCAGCAGCTTGGCCACCGCTCGAAACGACGAGCAGTACTTC

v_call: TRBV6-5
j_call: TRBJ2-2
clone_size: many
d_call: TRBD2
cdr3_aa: CASSPEASGSPGELFF
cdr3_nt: TGTGCCAGCAGTCCCGAGGCTAGCGGGAGTCCCGGGGAGCTGTTTTTT

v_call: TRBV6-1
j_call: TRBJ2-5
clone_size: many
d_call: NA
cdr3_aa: CASSETGRVETQYF
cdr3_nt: TGTGCCAGCAGTGAAACGGGGCGGGTAGAGACCCAGTACTTC

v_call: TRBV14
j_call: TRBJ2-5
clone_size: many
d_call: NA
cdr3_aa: CASSQMSGETQYF
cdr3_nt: TGTGCCAGCAGCCAAATGTCTGGAGAGACCCAGTACTTC

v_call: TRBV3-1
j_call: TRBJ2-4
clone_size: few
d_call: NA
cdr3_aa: CASSQDLGYSRNIQYF
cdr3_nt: TGTGCCAGCAGCCAAGATCTGGGTTACTCCAGAAACATTCAGTACTTC

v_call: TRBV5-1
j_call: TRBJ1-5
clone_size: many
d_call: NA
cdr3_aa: CASSPTGNNQPQHF
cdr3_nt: TGCGCCAGCAGCCCAACAGGAAACAATCAGCCCCAGCATTTT

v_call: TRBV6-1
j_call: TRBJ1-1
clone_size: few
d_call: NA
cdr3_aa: CASSEPANTEAFF
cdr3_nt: TGTGCCAGCAGCGAACCGGCGAACACTGAAGCTTTCTTT

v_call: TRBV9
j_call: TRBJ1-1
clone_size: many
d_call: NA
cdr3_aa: CASSVGDPTEAFF
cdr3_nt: TGTGCCAGCAGCGTAGGGGACCCCACTGAAGCTTTCTTT

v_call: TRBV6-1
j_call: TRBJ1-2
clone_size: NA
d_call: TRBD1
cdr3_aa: CASREIQGNYGYTF
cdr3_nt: TGTGCCAGCAGAGAAATACAGGGGAACTATGGCTACACCTTC

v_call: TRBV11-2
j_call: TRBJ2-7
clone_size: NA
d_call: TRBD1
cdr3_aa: CASSPRTGTGYHEQYF
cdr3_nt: TGTGCCAGCAGCCCCCGCACCGGGACAGGGTACCACGAGCAGTACTTC

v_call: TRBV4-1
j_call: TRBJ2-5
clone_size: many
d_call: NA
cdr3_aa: CASSQVGPRAKETQYF
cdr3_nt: TGCGCCAGCAGCCAAGTTGGGCCTCGGGCAAAAGAGACCCAGTACTTC

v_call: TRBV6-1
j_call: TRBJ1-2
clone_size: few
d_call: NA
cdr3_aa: CASSAGADYGYTF
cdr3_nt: TGTGCCAGCAGTGCGGGGGCGGACTATGGCTACACCTTC